This T cell receptor beta chain was found in a study of OX40 agonist ivuxolimab in advanced cancers. With regard to this clone: The target antigen is unknown.

Prior autoimmune disease or systemic immunosuppression barred patients. Study-level results: At 0.1 to 3.0 mg/kg and by week 6, CD4+ and CD8+ T cells in the blood had expanded clonally.

The length of the CDR3 is 16 residues. V was pared by 6 bases and J by 0 bases, with 17 bases between. Germline assignment: CDR1 KGHSH and CDR2 LQKENI. Sequencing used immunoSEQ multiplex PCR; TCRdb keeps in-frame clones, though not all of them. The data contain around 51,000 clones, around 82% of them singletons. This sequence originates from an adult with an advanced solid tumor such as melanoma, head and neck, liver or kidney cancer. The rearrangement links TRBV18 to TRBJ1-1; a possible D gene is TRBD1 (6 bases). The sequences come from CD4+ or CD8+ T cells sorted from blood, collected in a trial of the OX40 agonist ivuxolimab. The CDR3 protein is CASSSQTGLMNTEAFF. For the CDR3, the DNA is TGTGCCAGCTCGTCTCAGACAGGACTGATGAACACTGAAGCTTTCTTT. Based on the CDR3 plus reference TRBV18 and TRBJ1-1, the full variable domain is NAGVMQNPRHLVRRRGQEARLRCSPMKGHSHVYWYRQLPEEGLKFMVYLQKENIIDESGMPKERFSAEFPKEGPSILRIQQVVRGDSAAYFCASSSQTGLMNTEAFFGQGTRLTVV.